One and the same sample provided the 28 T cell receptor beta chains below, sequenced in a study of chemoradiotherapy in HPV16-positive cancers (dated by TCRdb to between 2022 and 2023). The library was built by means of the immunoSEQ multiplex PCR assay. TCRdb mirrors the immuneACCESS table, restricted to in-frame sequences. Some clones are absent from its copies; in checked studies, under half trace to an unresolved V gene, and the reason for the others is unknown. The sample table contains fewer than 3,500 clones; only one count was recorded for 70% to 80% of them. The ten largest clones take up under 7.5% of the sample. Material: tumor tissue, obtained from a patient who underwent chemoradiotherapy. These receptors came from a human donor with HPV-associated anogenital cancer.

The rearrangement joins TRBV11-1 to TRBJ1-6; 8 nucleotides align to TRBD1. V was clipped by 6 bases and J by 7 bases; unmatched bases: 17. Germline lookup yields CDR1 SGHAT and CDR2 FQDESV (reference sequence). This CDR3 has 18 amino acids. The CDR3 DNA follows: TGTGCCAGCAGTTCTTCAGACTTAGGACAGGGAGGAAATTCACCCCTCCACTTT. Encoded protein: CASSSSDLGQGGNSPLHF.

The CDR3 DNA is TGTGCCAGCAGCTTAGTGTCGACCGCCGGGGAGCTGTTTTTT. Translating gives CASSLVSTAGELFF. The chain employs TRBV11-2 and TRBJ2-2, with no clear D. Germline CDR1 is SGHAT and CDR2 is FQNNGV. The ends were cut back, 1 base at V and 6 bases at J, with 9 bases in the middle. CDR3 length: 14 residues.

The CDR3 spells CASSYAGVYNSPLHF. The CDR3 nucleotides are TGTGCCAGCAGTTACGCAGGGGTCTATAATTCACCCCTCCACTTT. The chain links TRBV6-5 to TRBJ1-6, with D possibly matching TRBD1 (6 bases). Trimming took 2 bases from V and 3 from J, leaving 8 bases between them. From germline, CDR1 is MNHEY and CDR2 SVGAGI. The CDR3 loop spans 15 amino acids.

The rearrangement uses TRBV19 and TRBJ2-1, with 8 bases fitting TRBD1. The CDR3 is 12 residues long. Germline CDR1 reads LNHDA; CDR2 reads SQIVND (reference sequence). After removal of 5 bases from V and 12 bases from J, the junction contained 6 bases not matched to a gene. The CDR3 DNA sequence: TGTGCCAGTAGTTCCGGACAGGGCCTGCAGTTCTTC. Protein sequence: CASSSGQGLQFF.

This sequence joins TRBV4-3 and TRBJ2-6; TRBD1 matches 8 bases. The trim removed 5 bases at V and 6 bases at J, leaving 6 bases unmatched. The CDR3 is 15 residues long. The germline gives CDR1 LGHNA, CDR2 YSLEER. The CDR3 DNA reads as TGCGCCAGCAGCAAAGGACAGGGCGAGGCCAACGTCCTGACTTTC. Translating gives CASSKGQGEANVLTF.

The chain has TRBV6-5 and TRBJ2-7, with D possibly TRBD2 on 6 matching bases. Germline V lookup: CDR1 MNHEY, CDR2 SVGAGI. V lost 6 bases and J lost 7, with 10 bases in between. The CDR3 is made up of 11 amino acids. The CDR3 reads CASSQGGEQYF. The CDR3 DNA is TGTGCCAGCAGCCAAGGAGGGGAGCAGTACTTC.

This rearrangement joins TRBV5-1 to TRBJ2-1; D perhaps matches TRBD2 (6 bases). Trimming left V 0 bases short and J 4 bases short, with 11 bases between. Germline assignment: CDR1 SGHRS and CDR2 YFSETQ. The CDR3 length is 15 residues. As DNA, the CDR3 is TGCGCCAGCAGCTTGGAGGCGGGATCTTACAATGAGCAGTTCTTC. Translating it yields CASSLEAGSYNEQFF.

This clone showed up just a few times. V is TRBV5-5 and J is TRBJ2-7, with D unresolved. V gave up 2 bases and J gave up 3 bases, with 3 bases separating them. The CDR3 extends over 11 amino acids. Germline CDR1 is SGHKS and CDR2 is YYEKEE (reference sequence). This CDR3 is CASSFSYEQYF. CDR3 coding DNA: TGTGCCAGCAGCTTCAGCTACGAGCAGTACTTC.

The chain couples TRBV6-4 to TRBJ2-3; 8 bases line up with TRBD1. The V gene's germline CDR1 is MRHNA and CDR2 SNTAGT. V gave up 3 bases and J gave up 5 bases; unmatched junction bases: 1. CDR3 length: 13 residues. CDR3 residues: CASSETGGDTQYF. CDR3 sequence (DNA): TGTGCCAGCAGTGAAACAGGGGGAGATACGCAGTATTTT.

The rearrangement links TRBV2 to TRBJ1-5, with TRBD1 identical over 7 bases. This CDR3 spans 15 amino acids. Looked up from germline, CDR1 is SNHLY and CDR2 is FYNNEI. Trimming removed 5 bases from V and 3 bases from J; junction bases left unmatched: 7. CDR3 in DNA: TGTGCCAGCAGTAGCGGACAGGCCAACAATCAGCCCCAGCATTTT. Residues: CASSSGQANNQPQHF.

DNA of the CDR3: TGTGCCAGCAGGCCCCCAGACATTTACGAGCAGTACTTC. Translated: CASRPPDIYEQYF. This rearrangement joins TRBV2 to TRBJ2-7; no definite D call. The CDR3 is 13 residues long. Germline CDR1 is SNHLY and CDR2 is FYNNEI. V was pared by 6 bases and J by 4 bases, with 13 bases between.

The J gene is TRBJ2-7, the V gene TRBV7-2, with 13 bases aligning to TRBD2. This CDR3 is 16 amino acids long. Germline loops: CDR1 SGHTA, CDR2 FQGNSA. V dropped 5 bases and J dropped 3; count of bases not matched to a gene: 7. The CDR3, as DNA: TGTGCCAGCAGCGCCACTAGCGGGAGGGCCCTCTACGAGCAGTACTTC. Its translation is CASSATSGRALYEQYF.

The chain uses TRBV6-5 and TRBJ2-1, with 9 bases identical to TRBD2. This CDR3 comprises 16 residues. Trimming removed 4 bases from V and 5 bases from J; junction bases left unmatched: 9. Germline-derived CDR1 and CDR2 are MNHEY and SVGAGI. Written as DNA, the CDR3 is TGTGCCAGCAGTTCCCAAGGGCTAGCGGGGCACAATGAGCAGTTCTTC. Its translation is CASSSQGLAGHNEQFF.

The CDR3 reads CASSGGTGGLYEQYF. DNA for the CDR3: TGTGCCAGCAGTGGAGGGACAGGGGGACTATACGAGCAGTACTTC. The chain is built from TRBV2 and TRBJ2-7; TRBD1 matches 11 bases. The CDR3 consists of 15 residues. Germline V gene data show CDR1 as SNHLY and CDR2 as FYNNEI. After removal of 4 bases from V and 4 bases from J, the junction contained 6 bases not matched to a gene.

The V call is TRBV7-2, the J call TRBJ2-3; 7 positions agree with TRBD2. Germline CDR1 reads SGHTA; CDR2 reads FQGNSA. After removal of 5 bases from V and 5 bases from J, the junction contained 22 bases not matched to a gene. The CDR3 is made up of 19 amino acids. The CDR3 DNA reads as TGTGCCAGCAGCCTCGGCGGCGCTAGCGGCTTTTTGGGGGGAGATACGCAGTATTTT. Amino acids: CASSLGGASGFLGGDTQYF.

The chain uses TRBV7-2 and TRBJ2-2; D remains unclear. This CDR3 comprises 16 residues. CDR1 SGHTA and CDR2 FQGNSA come from the germline V gene. V dropped 1 base and J dropped 1 base, with 10 bases sitting between them. The CDR3 region has the DNA TGTGCCAGCAGCTTAGGGGCCCTAAGGAACACCGGGGAGCTGTTTTTT. The encoded protein is CASSLGALRNTGELFF.

This rearrangement joins TRBV4-1 to TRBJ2-7, with TRBD1 matching 9 bases. The ends lost 4 bases at V and 6 bases at J; junction bases unmatched: 10. The germline V gene has CDR1 MGHRA and CDR2 YSYEKL. The CDR3 contains 15 residues. Here the CDR3 DNA reads TGCGCCAGCAGCCCCCAACTGGGACAGGGACTCGAGCAGTACTTC. Translation: CASSPQLGQGLEQYF.

The chain has TRBV15 and TRBJ1-4, with D hard to call. The CDR3 extends over 13 amino acids. Trimming stripped 3 bases from V and 6 bases from J, with 8 bases between. CDR1 and CDR2 from the germline V gene are LNHNV and YYDKDF (reference sequence). The CDR3 loop is CATSRGFDEKLFF. CDR3 nucleotides: TGTGCCACCAGCAGGGGGTTCGATGAAAAACTGTTTTTT.

This clone is a singleton in its sample. The J gene is TRBJ2-5, the V gene TRBV7-9; 9 nucleotides align to TRBD2. The V and J ends lost 3 bases and 3 bases, in that order; junction bases with no gene match: 8. Germline V gene data show CDR1 as SEHNR and CDR2 as FQNEAQ (reference sequence). The CDR3 extends over 16 amino acids. The CDR3 DNA reads TGTGCCAGCAGCTTCCTAGCGGGAATTGGAAAAGAGACCCAGTACTTC. Residues: CASSFLAGIGKETQYF.

This clone showed up just a few times. The gene calls are TRBV5-1 and TRBJ2-3; unclear D gene. CDR1 and CDR2 from the germline V gene are SGHRS and YFSETQ. This CDR3 spans 12 amino acids. Trimming pared 5 bases from V and 2 bases from J, leaving 6 bases between. This CDR3 reads CASRQNTDTQYF. The CDR3 coding sequence is TGCGCCAGCAGACAGAACACAGATACGCAGTATTTT.

The chain employs TRBV30 and TRBJ1-2; 8 nucleotides agree with TRBD1. Germline loops: CDR1 GTSNPN, CDR2 SVGIG (reference sequence). The CDR3 is made up of 14 amino acids. Trimming removed 0 bases from V and 4 bases from J; junction bases left unmatched: 4. The CDR3, as DNA: TGTGCCTGGAGTGTAGGACAGGGAGGCTATGGCTACACCTTC. Its protein product is CAWSVGQGGYGYTF.

V and J are TRBV19 and TRBJ2-5; 10 positions agree with TRBD1. The CDR3 is 15 amino acids. Germline values: CDR1 LNHDA, CDR2 SQIVND (reference sequence). Trimming at V came to 3 bases and at J to 3 bases, leaving 4 bases not matched to a gene. The DNA for the CDR3 is TGTGCCAGTAGTATGCCGGACAGGGGGGAAGAGACCCAGTACTTC. It yields the protein CASSMPDRGEETQYF.

This clone came up once. This rearrangement joins TRBV7-6 to TRBJ2-3; 8 bases align to TRBD1. Germline CDR1 is SGHVS and CDR2 is FNYEAQ. The CDR3 contains 15 residues. J gave up 6 bases and V 4 bases, and 9 bases lay outside the gene matches. As DNA, the CDR3 is TGTGCCAGCAGCTACCCAGGGGGCGCGGCGGATACGCAGTATTTT. Translation: CASSYPGGAADTQYF.

CDR3 protein: CASTSGWGDQPQHF. Written as DNA, the CDR3 is TGTGCCAGCACCTCGGGGTGGGGGGATCAGCCCCAGCATTTT. The genes are TRBV6-1 and TRBJ1-5; weak D call: TRBD1 (5 bases). The CDR3 covers 14 residues. Looked up from germline, CDR1 is MNHNS and CDR2 is SASEGT. Trimming took off 7 bases at V and 5 bases at J, with 15 bases between the two ends.

This clone was seen a few times. Here the CDR3 reads CASSSGEQFF. The CDR3 DNA reads TGTGCCAGTAGTAGTGGTGAGCAGTTCTTC. The V call is TRBV19, the J call TRBJ2-1; D gene ambiguous. Trimming removed 4 bases from V and 9 bases from J, with 4 bases in between. The CDR3 extends over 10 amino acids. The germline V gene has CDR1 LNHDA and CDR2 SQIVND (reference sequence).

The chain combines TRBV15 with TRBJ1-1, with TRBD1 matching 7 bases. The CDR3 is made up of 16 amino acids. V was clipped by 4 bases and J by 3 bases; unmatched bases: 11. The V gene's germline CDR1 is LNHNV and CDR2 YYDKDF (reference sequence). CDR3: CATSTANRGQDTEAFF. The DNA for the CDR3 is TGTGCCACCAGCACAGCTAACAGGGGCCAAGACACTGAAGCTTTCTTT.

V gene TRBV6-1 combines with J gene TRBJ2-7; 7 nucleotides line up with TRBD1. The CDR3 length is 16 residues. The junction had 7 bases not matched to a gene; V was cut back by 0 bases and J by 2 bases. Germline CDR1 reads MNHNS; CDR2 reads SASEGT. CDR3 region: CASSEAATGKAYEQYF. The CDR3 DNA follows: TGTGCCAGCAGTGAAGCCGCGACAGGGAAGGCCTACGAGCAGTACTTC.

The chain recombines TRBV4-2 with TRBJ1-2, with 9 bases that match TRBD1. In germline, CDR1 is LGHNA, CDR2 YNFKEQ. Trimming took 4 bases from V and 5 from J; bases not matched to a gene: 17. The CDR3 runs to 18 residues. CDR3 in amino acids: CASSLLSRGQGPKYGYTF. The CDR3 DNA is TGTGCCAGCAGCCTCCTGTCCCGCGGACAGGGGCCCAAATATGGCTACACCTTC.